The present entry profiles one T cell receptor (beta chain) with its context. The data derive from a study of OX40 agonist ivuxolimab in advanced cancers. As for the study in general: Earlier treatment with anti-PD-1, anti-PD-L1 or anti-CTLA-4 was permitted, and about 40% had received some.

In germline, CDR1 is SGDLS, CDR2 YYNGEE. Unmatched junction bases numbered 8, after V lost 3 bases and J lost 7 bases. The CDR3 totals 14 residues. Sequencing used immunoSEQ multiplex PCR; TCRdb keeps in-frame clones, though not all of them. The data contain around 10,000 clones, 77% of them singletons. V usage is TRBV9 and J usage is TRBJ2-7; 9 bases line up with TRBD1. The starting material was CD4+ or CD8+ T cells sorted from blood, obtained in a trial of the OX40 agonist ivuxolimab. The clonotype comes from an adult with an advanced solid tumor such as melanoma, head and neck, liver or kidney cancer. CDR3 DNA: TGTGCCAGCAGCGCCCGGACAGGGGCAAGGGAGCAGTACTTC. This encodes CASSARTGAREQYF.